This T cell receptor (beta chain) was observed in a study of T cells in localized non-small cell lung cancer. The germline V and J ends were trimmed by 0 bases and 1 base, with 6 bases remaining between them. The CDR3 has 14 residues. CDR1 LNHNV and CDR2 YYDKDF come from the germline V gene (reference sequence). The protocol was immunoSEQ multiplex PCR, while the TCRdb copy is restricted to in-frame clones and leaves out a portion. The data hold 2,500 to 3,000 clones, with 25% to 35% observed a single time. This clone is medium-sized within its sample. This rearrangement joins TRBV15 to TRBJ1-1; D gene ambiguous. Specimen: lung tumor tissue, collected before any cancer treatment. The receptor was isolated from a woman aged 35 to 69 with stage III lung adenocarcinoma. CDR3 in DNA: TGTGCCACCAGCAGAGATGGAGGGAACACTGAAGCTTTCTTT. Translating it yields CATSRDGGNTEAFF.